The clone carrying this T cell receptor (beta chain) showed up just a few times. Antigen: not known. The sample belongs to a study of T cell repertoires in cytomegalovirus infection. Study overall: Indications came from public TCR beta signatures; they pointed to CMV infection and to a matching HLA type.

TCRdb re-called the reads with MiXCR, one entry per CDR3 protein. The sample lists under 800,000 distinct CDR3 sequences; approximately 25% were seen once. This CDR3 region has 13 residues. Germline V gene sequence: CDR1 SQVTM, CDR2 ANQGSEA. V was pared by 7 bases and J by 2 bases, with 12 bases between. Whole-study results and caveats: Clonotypes of TCR beta that were HLA-C-restricted and CMV-specific dominated the ex vivo response.

The sequenced material came from CD8+ T cells from PBMCs. The sequence derives from a human donor in good health (CMV status not recorded). Some clones in this sample may be carry-over from other donors' samples. The chain links TRBV29-1 to TRBJ1-3, with D perhaps matching TRBD1 (6 bases). CDR3 DNA sequence: TGCAGCGCCTCGCAGGGGCCTGGAAACACCATATATTTT. Translated: CSASQGPGNTIYF.